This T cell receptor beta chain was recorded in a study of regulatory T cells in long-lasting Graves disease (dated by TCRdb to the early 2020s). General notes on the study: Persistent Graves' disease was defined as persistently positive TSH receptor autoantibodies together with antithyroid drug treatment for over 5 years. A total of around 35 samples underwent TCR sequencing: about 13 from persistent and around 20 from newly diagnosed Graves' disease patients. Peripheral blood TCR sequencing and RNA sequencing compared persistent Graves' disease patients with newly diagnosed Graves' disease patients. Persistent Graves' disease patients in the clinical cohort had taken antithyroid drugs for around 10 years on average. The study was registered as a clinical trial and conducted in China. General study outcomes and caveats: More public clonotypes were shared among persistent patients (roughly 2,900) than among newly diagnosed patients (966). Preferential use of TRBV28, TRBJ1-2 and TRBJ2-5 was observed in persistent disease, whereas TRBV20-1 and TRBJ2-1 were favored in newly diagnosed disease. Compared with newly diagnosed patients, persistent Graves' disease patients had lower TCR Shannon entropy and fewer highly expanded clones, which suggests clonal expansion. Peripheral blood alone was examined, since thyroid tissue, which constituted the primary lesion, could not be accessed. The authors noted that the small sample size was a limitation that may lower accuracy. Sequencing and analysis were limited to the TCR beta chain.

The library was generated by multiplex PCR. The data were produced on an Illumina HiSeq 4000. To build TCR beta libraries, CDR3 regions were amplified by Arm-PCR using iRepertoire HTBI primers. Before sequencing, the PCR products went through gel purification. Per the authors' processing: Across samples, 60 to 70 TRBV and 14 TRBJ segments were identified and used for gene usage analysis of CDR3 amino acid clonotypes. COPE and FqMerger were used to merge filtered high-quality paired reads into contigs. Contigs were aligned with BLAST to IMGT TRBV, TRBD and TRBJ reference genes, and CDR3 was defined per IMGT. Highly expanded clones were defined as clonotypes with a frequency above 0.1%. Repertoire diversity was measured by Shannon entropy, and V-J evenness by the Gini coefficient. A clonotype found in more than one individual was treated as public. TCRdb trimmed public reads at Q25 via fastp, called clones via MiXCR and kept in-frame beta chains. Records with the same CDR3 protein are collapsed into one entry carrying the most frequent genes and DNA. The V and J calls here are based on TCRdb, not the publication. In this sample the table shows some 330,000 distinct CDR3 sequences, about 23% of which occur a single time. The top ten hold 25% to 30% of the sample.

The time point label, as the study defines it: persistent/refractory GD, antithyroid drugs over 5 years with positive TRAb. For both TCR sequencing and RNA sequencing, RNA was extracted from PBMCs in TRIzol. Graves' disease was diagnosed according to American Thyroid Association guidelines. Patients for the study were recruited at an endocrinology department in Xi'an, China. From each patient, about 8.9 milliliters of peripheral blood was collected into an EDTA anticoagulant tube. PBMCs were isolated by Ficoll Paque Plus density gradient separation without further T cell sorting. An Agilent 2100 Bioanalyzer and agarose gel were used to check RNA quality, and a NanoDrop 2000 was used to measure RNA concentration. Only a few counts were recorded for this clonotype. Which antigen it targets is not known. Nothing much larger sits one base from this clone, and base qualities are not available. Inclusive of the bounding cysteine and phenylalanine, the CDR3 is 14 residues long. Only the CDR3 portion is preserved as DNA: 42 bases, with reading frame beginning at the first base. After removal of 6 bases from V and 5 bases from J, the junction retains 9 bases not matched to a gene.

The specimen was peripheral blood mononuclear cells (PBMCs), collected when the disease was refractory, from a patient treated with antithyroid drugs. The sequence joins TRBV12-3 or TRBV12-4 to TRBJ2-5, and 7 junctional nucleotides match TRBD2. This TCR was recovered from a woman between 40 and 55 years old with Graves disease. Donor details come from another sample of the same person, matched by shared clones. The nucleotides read TGTGCCAGCAGGGGGGGGGGGTGGTGGGAGACCCAGTACTTC. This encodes CASRGGGWWETQYF.